Following are 9 T cell receptor beta chains from one sample sequenced in a study of cytomegalovirus exposure and HLA in healthy donors (dated by TCRdb to between 2016 and 2019). Preparation of the library involved the immunoSEQ multiplex PCR assay. A mixture of 60 forward primers for TCR Vbeta segments and 13 reverse primers for TCR Jbeta segments was used in the multiplex PCR. This immuneACCESS table, as held by TCRdb, lists in-frame sequences with V and J called but not all clones. Of the missing ones, under half trace to an unresolved V gene in checked studies; the others have no known cause. The sample profile shows 120,000 or so clones; around 76% of them were found once. About 16% of the sample comes from the top ten. Material for sequencing was PBMCs. These receptors all come from a man aged 50-59 years in good health and CMV-seropositive.

The chain links TRBV6-5 to TRBJ1-1; 8 bases map to TRBD1. The CDR3 contains 14 residues. Germline V gene sequence: CDR1 MNHEY, CDR2 SVGAGI. The ends lost 10 bases at V and 1 base at J; junction bases unmatched: 8. The CDR3 DNA reads as TGTGCCACCCTGACCGGGACAGGGAACACTGAAGCTTTCTTT. This codes for CATLTGTGNTEAFF.

The chain links TRBV11-3 to TRBJ2-5; D may be TRBD1 (7 bases). Trimming removed 2 bases at V and 2 bases at J, with 15 bases between. Germline V CDR1 and CDR2: SGHNT, YENEEA. This CDR3 has 16 amino acids. The CDR3 here is CASSLFPGGRQETQYF. CDR3 bases: TGTGCCAGCAGCTTATTTCCAGGGGGGCGTCAAGAGACCCAGTACTTC.

The chain has TRBV9 and TRBJ1-3; no clear D. Trimming stripped 4 bases from V and 0 bases from J, with 17 bases between. This CDR3 has 17 amino acids. Per the germline V gene, CDR1 is SGDLS and CDR2 is YYNGEE. This CDR3 reads CASSPRAGRDSGNTIYF. CDR3 nucleotides: TGTGCCAGCAGCCCCCGAGCTGGACGGGACTCTGGAAACACCATATATTTT. The full variable domain, completed using reference TRBV9 and TRBJ1-3, is DSGVTQTPKHLITATGQRVTLRCSPRSGDLSVYWYQQSLDQGLQFLIQYYNGEERAKGNILERFSAQQFPDLHSELNLSSLELGDSALYFCASSPRAGRDSGNTIYFGEGSWLTVV.

The V call is TRBV19, the J call TRBJ1-2; D gene unclear. The V end was cut by 5 bases, the J end by 2 bases, with 9 bases between. CDR1 and CDR2 (germline): LNHDA, SQIVND (reference sequence). The CDR3 has 13 amino acids. This CDR3 is CASSQERNYGYTF. The CDR3 DNA sequence: TGTGCCAGTAGTCAGGAGCGGAACTATGGCTACACCTTC.

The chain uses TRBV2 and TRBJ2-1; the D gene is possibly TRBD1 (8 bases). In germline, CDR1 is SNHLY, CDR2 FYNNEI. Trimming removed 5 bases at V and 0 bases at J, with 23 bases between. The CDR3 runs 19 residues. DNA of the CDR3: TGTGCCAGCAGTTCGAGCGGGACAGGCAAATTAAGCTCCTACAATGAGCAGTTCTTC. Its protein product is CASSSSGTGKLSSYNEQFF.

The V call is TRBV2, the J call TRBJ2-6; 9 nucleotides align to TRBD1. There are 19 residues in the CDR3. Trimming at V came to 5 bases and at J to 0 bases, leaving 11 bases not matched to a gene. Per germline, CDR1 SNHLY and CDR2 FYNNEI. CDR3 amino acids: CASSSFQQGAASGANVLTF. The DNA for the CDR3 is TGTGCCAGCAGTTCCTTTCAACAGGGGGCAGCCTCTGGGGCCAACGTCCTGACTTTC.

This clone has a handful of counts. V is TRBV5-4 and J is TRBJ1-4; 8 positions match TRBD1. CDR3 length equals 15 residues. Germline-derived CDR1 and CDR2 are SGHNT and YYREEE (reference sequence). J was trimmed by 3 bases and V by 3 bases; bases with no gene match: 4. CDR3 coding DNA: TGTGCCAGCAGCTCCCGACAGGGGTCTAATGAAAAACTGTTTTTT. It encodes CASSSRQGSNEKLFF.

The rearrangement links TRBV6-6 to TRBJ2-7; 11 bases align to TRBD1. The CDR3 is made up of 15 amino acids. Germline V gene lookup returns CDR1 MNHNY and CDR2 SVGAGI (reference sequence). J was trimmed by 7 bases and V by 0 bases; bases with no gene match: 5. CDR3: CASSYSAGQGGEQYF. CDR3 bases: TGTGCCAGCAGTTACTCCGCGGGACAGGGGGGTGAGCAGTACTTC.

The rearrangement joins TRBV25-1 to TRBJ1-6, with a possible D match to TRBD1 (5 bases). CDR1 and CDR2 (germline): MGHDK, SYGVNS. The CDR3 runs 15 residues. V dropped 0 bases and J dropped 8 bases, with 11 bases sitting between them. CDR3 sequence: CASSEYQGLYSPLHF. The CDR3 DNA reads as TGTGCCAGCAGTGAATATCAGGGATTGTATTCACCCCTCCACTTT. Supplemented by reference TRBV25-1 and TRBJ1-6, the full variable domain reads EADIYQTPRYLVIGTGKKITLECSQTMGHDKMYWYQQDPGMELHLIHYSYGVNSTEKGDLSSESTVSRIRTEHFPLTLESARPSHTSQYLCASSEYQGLYSPLHFGNGTRLTVT.